This T cell receptor beta chain derives from a study of blood T cell repertoires in COVID-19. About the research overall: Samples came from the United States, Italy and Spain, spanning acute and convalescent COVID-19.

In germline, CDR1 is SGHRS, CDR2 YFSETQ. With 4 bases removed from V and 0 bases from J, the gap between germline ends came to 20 bases. This CDR3 is 17 amino acids long. The method was immunoSEQ multiplex PCR; TCRdb's version includes in-frame clones alone and lacks a portion of them. There are some 160,000 clones in the sample; approximately 90% occur only once, and around 2.1% lies in the top ten. This chain links TRBV5-1 with TRBJ2-7; TRBD1 is a possible D gene (5 bases). The sample was peripheral blood. The sequence was obtained from a man in his forties or fifties who had recovered from COVID-19. The DNA for the CDR3 is TGCGCCAGCAGCCCGACCATCGTGGGCAGGGCCTCCTACGAGCAGTACTTC. Translated: CASSPTIVGRASYEQYF.